This T cell receptor beta chain derives from a study of cytomegalovirus exposure and HLA in healthy donors. There are a few counts of this clone. Assay: immunoSEQ multiplex PCR; the TCRdb copy retains only in-frame clones and omits some. This sample yields 150,000 to 200,000 clones, of which approximately 89% are seen a single time; 7.2% belongs to the top ten. Germline V CDR1 and CDR2: MNHEY, SVGAGI. This CDR3 region has 15 residues. Deletions cut 6 bases from V and 0 bases from J, with 12 bases between. The donors were part of the roughly 130-subject validation cohort, which stood apart from the approximately 700-subject first cohort.

The chain is built from TRBV6-5 and TRBJ1-5, with D perhaps matching TRBD1 (6 bases). Input material: PBMCs. This receptor was identified in a young man in good health and CMV-seropositive. Written as DNA, the CDR3 is TGTGCCAGCAGACTTAGACAGGATAGCAATCAGCCCCAGCATTTT. Amino acid sequence: CASRLRQDSNQPQHF.